Below, one T cell receptor (beta chain) is given with its context. One end of the junction varies from germline; a read error may be responsible. Treatment of any kind had been given to no patient before thyroid surgery. This specimen comes from a study of metastatic and nonmetastatic thyroid tumors. In the study overall: Comparative analysis of repertoires was undertaken across blood and tumor or nodule tissue obtained from malignant and benign thyroid patients.

Per the authors' pipeline: To classify distant metastasis in papillary thyroid cancer, a model was built from CDR3 differences across clinicopathological groups. TCRdb re-clonotyped the PCR reads through MiXCR. These V and J calls derive from TCRdb rather than the authors' analysis. The sample lists roughly 12,000 clones; around 21% were seen once. Sequencing was carried out using adjacent normal tissue. This receptor was taken from a female donor with papillary thyroid cancer or a benign thyroid nodule (not recorded which). Some clones in this sample may be carry-over from other donors' samples.

CDR3 in DNA: TGCGCCAGCAGCCATCAGGGGGCAGGTGGAAATACCATATATTTT. Translation gives CASSHQGAGGNTIYF. This chain joins TRBV4-1 and TRBJ1-3, with TRBD1 matching 8 bases. From germline, CDR1 is MGHRA and CDR2 YSYEKL. The CDR3 covers 15 residues.